Below, 24 T cell receptor beta chains from the same sample are listed, as sequenced in a study of blood T cell repertoires in COVID-19. TCRdb keeps only in-frame clones here, not all; method: immunoSEQ multiplex PCR. Found here are about 90,000 clones, around four fifths of them singletons; the top ten hold approximately 12%. Sample: peripheral blood. Receptors were obtained from a woman between 65 and 79 years old with active or convalescent COVID-19.

The chain employs TRBV24-1 and TRBJ2-1; D unresolved. This CDR3 has 16 residues. Germline CDR1 KGHDR, CDR2 SFDVKD. The germline V and J ends were trimmed by 5 bases and 0 bases, with 13 bases remaining between them. CDR3 in DNA: TGTGCCACCAGTGGGGCCGGTGACCTCTCCTACAATGAGCAGTTCTTC. As protein: CATSGAGDLSYNEQFF.

The rearrangement uses TRBV28 and TRBJ1-2; D uncertain. The CDR3 totals 15 residues. The germline V and J ends were trimmed by 4 bases and 1 base, with 13 bases remaining between them. The germline CDR1 and CDR2 sequences are MDHEN and SYDVKM. The CDR3 loop is CASSSREGFNYGYTF. In nucleotides, the CDR3 is TGTGCCAGCAGTTCCCGGGAAGGTTTTAACTATGGCTACACCTTC.

The rearrangement uses TRBV7-9 and TRBJ1-6; D possibly corresponds to TRBD1 (6 bases). Trimming cost V 5 bases and J 7 bases, with 12 bases left between them. This CDR3 spans 14 amino acids. Germline lookup yields CDR1 SEHNR and CDR2 FQNEAQ (reference sequence). This CDR3 reads CASSTGTDNSPLHF. The DNA for the CDR3 is TGTGCCAGCAGCACAGGGACGGACAATTCACCCCTCCACTTT.

CDR3: CATSRKFGTGPNTGELFF. Written as DNA, the CDR3 is TGTGCCACCAGCAGAAAGTTCGGGACAGGCCCGAACACCGGGGAGCTGTTTTTT. The chain recombines TRBV15 with TRBJ2-2; the match to TRBD1 covers 8 bases. The length of the CDR3 is 18 residues. Germline V gene sequence: CDR1 LNHNV, CDR2 YYDKDF (reference sequence). The ends lost 2 bases at V and 0 bases at J; junction bases unmatched: 8.

The chain links TRBV11-2 to TRBJ2-5; no clear D. V was trimmed by 1 base and J by 2 bases, leaving 5 bases between them. In germline, CDR1 is SGHAT, CDR2 FQNNGV. The CDR3 consists of 13 residues. CDR3 protein: CASSLARQETQYF. The CDR3 DNA reads as TGTGCCAGCAGCTTAGCGCGGCAAGAGACCCAGTACTTC.

V usage is TRBV5-4 and J usage is TRBJ1-2; D not resolved. Between the trimmed V and J ends, which lost 0 bases and 5 bases, there was a span of 8 bases. CDR1 is SGHNT, CDR2 YYREEE, per germline (reference sequence). This CDR3 spans 13 amino acids. The CDR3 DNA reads as TGTGCCAGCAGCTTGGGGCAGGATTATGGCTACACCTTC. Residues: CASSLGQDYGYTF.

The gene calls are TRBV4-1 and TRBJ1-4, with no clear D. Per germline, CDR1 MGHRA and CDR2 YSYEKL. Trimming removed 0 bases from V and 5 bases from J, with 19 bases in between. CDR3 length: 18 residues. The CDR3 here is CASSQDLVVRWFNEKLFF. The CDR3 DNA follows: TGCGCCAGCAGCCAAGATCTGGTTGTCAGGTGGTTCAATGAAAAACTGTTTTTT.

The V call is TRBV28, the J call TRBJ1-2; the D gene is possibly TRBD1 (5 bases). Germline assignment: CDR1 MDHEN and CDR2 SYDVKM. This CDR3 is built from 14 residues. V was shortened by 6 bases and J by 8 bases, with 19 bases between the two germline ends. CDR3 residues: CASSPGHQAGGYTF. The CDR3 DNA follows: TGTGCCAGCAGCCCCGGACACCAGGCGGGAGGCTACACCTTC.

The rearrangement links TRBV10-3 to TRBJ1-6; 8 bases are a match to TRBD1. The CDR3 contains 17 residues. CDR1 is ENHRY, CDR2 SYGVKD, per germline. V was pared by 5 bases and J by 10 bases, with 16 bases of the junction left unmatched. In DNA form, the CDR3 reads TGTGCCATCAGTTCTTCCCCGGTTCAGGGGGCAGGGTCACCCCTCCACTTT. Translation: CAISSSPVQGAGSPLHF.

The chain is built from TRBV6-2 or TRBV6-3 and TRBJ1-6; TRBD1 matches 8 bases. This CDR3 contains 17 residues. V trimming: 2 bases; J trimming: 8 bases; junction bases outside the gene matches: 11. CDR1 is MNHEY and CDR2 is SVGEGT in the germline V gene. Written as DNA, the CDR3 is TGTGCCAGCAGTTACCGGCCCCGGACAGGGACCTATTCACCCCTCCACTTT. Amino acid sequence: CASSYRPRTGTYSPLHF.

The chain links TRBV28 to TRBJ2-2; D gene unclear. The V end lost 4 bases, the J end lost 2 bases, and 5 bases lay between the germline ends. Per germline, CDR1 MDHEN and CDR2 SYDVKM. CDR3 size: 13 residues. CDR3 nucleotides: TGTGCCAGCAGTTCCCTCAACACCGGGGAGCTGTTTTTT. This sequence encodes CASSSLNTGELFF.

The chain carries TRBV7-9 and TRBJ2-7; D perhaps matches TRBD1 (6 bases). V was shortened by 5 bases and J by 2 bases, with 10 bases between the two germline ends. The germline V gene has CDR1 SEHNR and CDR2 FQNEAQ (reference sequence). This CDR3 comprises 13 residues. CDR3 loop: CASSLRDTYEQYF. The CDR3 DNA reads TGTGCCAGCAGCCTACGGGACACCTACGAGCAGTACTTC.

The rearrangement links TRBV2 to TRBJ1-1; D uncertain. CDR3 length equals 13 residues. V dropped 7 bases and J dropped 1 base, with 10 bases sitting between them. CDR1 and CDR2 from the germline V gene are SNHLY and FYNNEI. CDR3 sequence reads: CASTPGWNTEAFF. DNA of the CDR3: TGTGCCAGCACGCCGGGTTGGAACACTGAAGCTTTCTTT.

The J gene is TRBJ2-4, the V gene TRBV7-9, with 10 bases matching TRBD1. The germline V gene has CDR1 SEHNR and CDR2 FQNEAQ (reference sequence). V lost 5 bases and J lost 8; bases outside the gene matches: 15. The CDR3 length is 17 residues. As DNA, the CDR3 is TGTGCCAGCAGCCCCAAAGTCCGGGACAGGGGATGGGACATTCAGTACTTC. The encoded protein is CASSPKVRDRGWDIQYF. Full variable domain (remainder filled in from reference TRBV7-9 and TRBJ2-4): DTGVSQNPRHKITKRGQNVTFRCDPISEHNRLYWYRQTLGQGPEFLTYFQNEAQLEKSRLLSDRFSAERPKGSFSTLEIQRTEQGDSAMYLCASSPKVRDRGWDIQYFGAGTRLSVL.

The rearrangement uses TRBV5-1 and TRBJ2-3, with D possibly matching TRBD1 (6 bases). The germline CDR1 and CDR2 sequences are SGHRS and YFSETQ. This CDR3 spans 15 amino acids. V lost 7 bases to trimming and J lost 0 bases, with 15 bases between them. The CDR3 nucleotides read TGCGCCAGCGGCAACCCGGGACATAGCACAGATACGCAGTATTTT. Encoded protein: CASGNPGHSTDTQYF.

The J gene is TRBJ1-1, the V gene TRBV28; no firm D call. Germline values: CDR1 MDHEN, CDR2 SYDVKM. This CDR3 spans 13 amino acids. Trimming took off 3 bases at V and 3 bases at J, with 8 bases between the two ends. The CDR3 sequence: CASSLAQDTEAFF. In DNA, the CDR3 is TGTGCCAGCAGTTTGGCGCAGGACACTGAAGCTTTCTTT.

This sequence joins TRBV11-1 and TRBJ1-1; a weak D match, TRBD1 (5 bases). The CDR3 covers 13 residues. Germline V CDR1 and CDR2: SGHAT, FQDESV (reference sequence). The V gene lost 5 bases and the J gene lost 4 bases, with 11 bases spanning the gap. The CDR3 nucleotides are TGTGCCAGCAGCCCCAGCGGGACCACTGAAGCTTTCTTT. Encoded protein: CASSPSGTTEAFF.

The chain combines TRBV11-3 with TRBJ2-7, with TRBD1 identical over 9 bases. The CDR3 is made up of 13 amino acids. Germline lookup yields CDR1 SGHNT and CDR2 YENEEA. V trimming: 1 base; J trimming: 8 bases; junction bases outside the gene matches: 3. CDR3 nucleotides: TGTGCCAGCAGCTTAGCAGGACAGGGGCAGCAGTACTTC. Translating it yields CASSLAGQGQQYF. The entire variable domain, with the rest obtained from reference TRBV11-3 and TRBJ2-7, is as follows: EAGVVQSPRYKIIEKKQPVAFWCNPISGHNTLYWYLQNLGQGPELLIRYENEEAVDDSQLPKDRFSAERLKGVDSTLKIQPAELGDSAVYLCASSLAGQGQQYFGPGTRLTVT.

The chain couples TRBV12-1 to TRBJ2-6; whether TRBD1, the table's D call, matches the DNA was not checked. TRBV12-1 is a documented pseudogene. The CDR3 length is 18 residues. The CDR3 reads CASSPGQGDGDGANVLTF. The CDR3 DNA reads as TGTGCCAGCAGCCCAGGACAGGGCGATGGGGATGGGGCCAACGTCCTGACTTTC.

The chain has TRBV27 and TRBJ2-2; TRBD1 agrees at 9 bases. The trim removed 5 bases at V and 6 bases at J, leaving 7 bases unmatched. This CDR3 spans 15 amino acids. The germline gives CDR1 MNHEY, CDR2 SMNVEV (reference sequence). The CDR3 bases are TGTGCCAGCAGTCGGGGACAGGGTTGGTCCGGGGAGCTGTTTTTT. It codes for CASSRGQGWSGELFF.

The chain uses TRBV10-2 and TRBJ2-5; possible D gene TRBD1, 6 bases. Germline V CDR1 and CDR2: WSHSY, SAAADI. V was shortened by 5 bases and J by 3 bases, with 16 bases between the two germline ends. The CDR3 length is 15 residues. CDR3 sequence: CASSTLDRNKETQYF. Here the CDR3 DNA reads TGCGCCAGCAGTACCTTAGACAGGAATAAAGAGACCCAGTACTTC.

This clone turned up a few times. The chain employs TRBV6-5 and TRBJ1-3, with no clear D. The CDR3 is 16 residues long. CDR1 MNHEY and CDR2 SVGAGI come from the germline V gene. Trimming removed 0 bases from V and 0 bases from J, with 9 bases in between. As DNA, the CDR3 is TGTGCCAGCAGTTACTCGGGCAGATTCTCTGGAAACACCATATATTTT. This encodes CASSYSGRFSGNTIYF.

The chain has TRBV20-1 and TRBJ1-1; no clear D gene. CDR1 and CDR2 (germline): DFQATT, SNEGSKA (reference sequence). V was clipped by 0 bases and J by 8 bases, with 7 bases between them. The length of the CDR3 is 11 residues. Here the CDR3 DNA reads TGCAGTGCTAGAGAGGGAGTAGAAGCTTTCTTT. As protein: CSAREGVEAFF.

This CDR3 is CASSLTEDYGYTF. CDR3 coding DNA: TGTGCCAGCAGTCTGACAGAGGACTATGGCTACACCTTC. The chain is built from TRBV27 and TRBJ1-2; D might be TRBD1 (5 bases). Germline CDR1 is MNHEY and CDR2 is SMNVEV (reference sequence). The CDR3 runs 13 residues. V was trimmed by 5 bases and J by 3 bases, leaving 10 bases between them.